What follows describes a single T cell receptor (beta chain). Its specificity is not known. The second PCR ran roughly 6 to 11 cycles with a sample-barcoded 5' primer and J-beta primers. The template-switch adaptor was a 5' adaptor with 12 random nucleotides. It tagged each cDNA molecule. Each CDR3 protein is one row after TCRdb ran MiXCR on the 5' RACE reads. Altogether 800,000 or so distinct CDR3 sequences are present, 35% to 60% being singletons, with the ten largest covering over 15%. In each sample, at least 6.5 million PBMCs were isolated. The source of the sample is a study of blood T cells in healthy people across ages. Study-level results: Naive CD4+ cells and diversity were both higher in long-lived donors than in aged donors.

This CDR3 region has 16 residues. Trimming left V 3 bases short and J 2 bases short, with 15 bases between. CDR1 is LGHDT, CDR2 YNNKEL, per germline (reference sequence). Sample: blood. This receptor was taken from a man at least 80 years old in good health. The chain is built from TRBV3-1 and TRBJ2-3; D is undetermined. The CDR3 region is CASSHRGRTSTDTQYF. The CDR3 bases are TGTGCCAGCAGCCACCGCGGTCGTACCTCCACAGATACGCAGTATTTT.